A single T cell receptor beta chain is shown here with its context. Sequencing was performed with immunoSEQ multiplex PCR; in TCRdb, only in-frame clones are kept and a portion is missing. The table includes 340,000 or so clones, 80% to 90% detected once. From germline, CDR1 is LGHDT and CDR2 YNNKEL (reference sequence). This CDR3 contains 16 residues. V was clipped by 0 bases and J by 4 bases, with 12 bases between them. The sample belongs to a study of blood T cell repertoires in COVID-19. This chain uses TRBV3-1 (or the pseudogene TRBV3-2) with TRBJ2-2, with D tentatively TRBD2 (5 bases). The sample comprised PBMCs or T cells enriched from blood (not recorded which). The sequence was obtained from a woman aged 35 to 49 with acute COVID-19. The CDR3 DNA reads TGTGCCAGCAGCCAAGAAACCCCGGGGATCACCGGGGAGCTGTTTTTT. It encodes CASSQETPGITGELFF.